A single sample is the source of the 17 T cell receptor beta chains below, sequenced in a study of T cells in Graves' hyperthyroidism and ophthalmopathy. RNA transcripts were the template for amplifying TCR beta CDR3 regions. The HTBI primer set served for first-round RT-PCR of the TCR CDR3. One entry per CDR3 protein, called by TCRdb with MiXCR from the multiplex PCR reads. The sample consists of roughly 500,000 distinct CDR3 sequences, around a fifth of them appearing once. Sequencing used blood. These TCRs come from a woman in her seventies with Graves' ophthalmopathy.

The table lists this clonotype with many counts. V is TRBV29-1 and J is TRBJ2-5, with D perhaps TRBD2 (6 bases). V was clipped by 6 bases and J by 5 bases, with 16 bases between them. The length of the CDR3 is 13 residues. The V gene's germline CDR1 is SQVTM and CDR2 ANQGSEA. The CDR3 sequence: CSVSFGAGETQYF. CDR3 nucleotides: TGCAGCGTCAGCTTCGGGGCGGGGGAGACCCAGTACTTC.

This clonotype showed up just once. The CDR3 region has the DNA TGTGCCAGCAGCCTAGGGGAAAAAGAGCGCTACACCTTC. Its protein is CASSLGEKERYTF. The rearrangement uses TRBV7-8 and TRBJ1-2; a possible D gene is TRBD1 (5 bases). Trimming took off 5 bases at V and 9 bases at J, with 16 bases between the two ends. The CDR3 runs to 13 residues. The germline V gene has CDR1 SGHVS and CDR2 FQNEAQ.

The chain is built from TRBV19 and TRBJ1-2, with D tentatively TRBD1 (6 bases). The ends were cut back, 3 bases at V and 1 base at J, with 12 bases in the middle. Germline V gene data show CDR1 as LNHDA and CDR2 as SQIVND (reference sequence). This CDR3 comprises 15 residues. In nucleotides, the CDR3 is TGTGCCAGTAGTATGGGACACCAAATTAACTATGGCTACACCTTC. Protein product: CASSMGHQINYGYTF.

This chain connects TRBV5-1 to TRBJ2-3; D may be TRBD2 (6 bases). The length of the CDR3 is 15 residues. Between the trimmed V and J ends, which lost 0 bases and 2 bases, there was a span of 10 bases. CDR1 and CDR2 from the germline V gene are SGHRS and YFSETQ. The chain's CDR3 is CASSLDSGATDTQYF. DNA of the CDR3: TGCGCCAGCAGCTTGGATAGCGGCGCCACAGATACGCAGTATTTT.

There are many counts of this clonotype. The chain employs TRBV20-1 and TRBJ2-1; TRBD2 agrees at 10 bases. Germline lookup yields CDR1 DFQATT and CDR2 SNEGSKA (reference sequence). Unmatched junction bases numbered 9, after V lost 6 bases and J lost 7 bases. This CDR3 contains 14 residues. CDR3 protein: CSAQSGRATNEQFF. In nucleotides, the CDR3 is TGCAGTGCCCAGAGCGGGAGGGCCACGAATGAGCAGTTCTTC.

The chain links TRBV7-3 to TRBJ1-5, with a tentative D call TRBD1 (5 bases). CDR1 is SGHTA and CDR2 is FQGTGA in the germline V gene. Trimming stripped 4 bases from V and 7 bases from J, with 11 bases between. This CDR3 comprises 13 residues. As DNA, the CDR3 is TGTGCCAGCAGCTCTAGTAGGGGACAGCCCCAGCATTTT. Residues: CASSSSRGQPQHF.

J is TRBJ2-7 and V is TRBV6-1; maybe TRBD1 (5 bases). Germline CDR1 reads MNHNS; CDR2 reads SASEGT. Trimming took 6 bases from V and 3 from J, leaving 18 bases between them. The CDR3 loop spans 15 amino acids. The CDR3 DNA sequence: TGTGCCAGCAGCGGAATGGGGCCGACAGACTACGAGCAGTACTTC. As protein: CASSGMGPTDYEQYF.

The V gene is TRBV15, the J gene TRBJ2-3, with TRBD2 identical over 10 bases. Germline V lookup: CDR1 LNHNV, CDR2 YYDKDF (reference sequence). This CDR3 is 20 amino acids long. The trim removed 3 bases at V and 5 bases at J, leaving 20 bases unmatched. The CDR3 region has the DNA TGTGCCACCAGCAGTCTAGCGGGAGAGGCCCAGGGACCCCGGGGAGATACGCAGTATTTT. It specifies CATSSLAGEAQGPRGDTQYF.

The chain combines TRBV6-1 with TRBJ2-6; D is uncertain. Germline V gene data show CDR1 as MNHNS and CDR2 as SASEGT. V lost 2 bases to trimming and J lost 0 bases, with 11 bases between them. There are 17 residues in the CDR3. The CDR3 bases are TGTGCCAGCAGTGAATGGTTCCTTGGCTCTGGGGCCAACGTCCTGACTTTC. It is translated as CASSEWFLGSGANVLTF.

This clonotype was observed a handful of times. The chain carries TRBV11-2 and TRBJ1-4; D might be TRBD1 (6 bases). V was pared by 5 bases and J by 8 bases, with 21 bases between. The germline gives CDR1 SGHAT, CDR2 FQNNGV. This CDR3 is 16 amino acids long. The CDR3 nucleotides are TGTGCCAGCAGCCCTGGAGGGGGGCGTGAAAAAGAAAAACTGTTTTTT. This gives the protein CASSPGGGREKEKLFF.

This clonotype was counted a few times. The chain recombines TRBV20-1 with TRBJ1-2; D perhaps matches TRBD1 (5 bases). Germline V gene data show CDR1 as DFQATT and CDR2 as SNEGSKA (reference sequence). The germline V and J ends were trimmed by 6 bases and 2 bases, with 10 bases remaining between them. This CDR3 contains 12 residues. The CDR3 coding sequence is TGCAGTGCCTGGGACGGAAACTATGGCTACACCTTC. Translating it yields CSAWDGNYGYTF.

This clonotype turned up a few times. The chain uses TRBV4-2 and TRBJ2-7; the D gene is possibly TRBD2 (6 bases). The CDR3 is made up of 15 amino acids. Trimming stripped 1 base from V and 5 bases from J, with 15 bases between. Germline V CDR1 and CDR2: LGHNA, YNFKEQ. In DNA form, the CDR3 reads TGTGCCAGCAGCCAAGTGCGTCTAGCGCGCCACGAGCAGTACTTC. It specifies CASSQVRLARHEQYF.

This chain links TRBV29-1 with TRBJ1-1; D unclear. The germline CDR1 and CDR2 sequences are SQVTM and ANQGSEA. CDR3 length: 14 residues. The germline V and J ends were trimmed by 5 bases and 5 bases, with 18 bases remaining between them. CDR3 in amino acids: CSVKVSDLRTEAFF. The CDR3 nucleotides read TGCAGCGTTAAGGTTTCAGATTTAAGGACTGAAGCTTTCTTT.

The chain is built from TRBV20-1 and TRBJ2-1; D tentatively fits TRBD1 or TRBD2 (5 bases each). Germline CDR1 and CDR2: DFQATT and SNEGSKA (reference sequence). The CDR3 is 14 amino acids. The V end was cut by 2 bases, the J end by 0 bases, with 8 bases between. This CDR3 is CSARSGSSYNEQFF. The CDR3 bases are TGCAGTGCTAGATCAGGGAGCTCCTACAATGAGCAGTTCTTC.

The DNA of the CDR3 is TGTGCCAGTAGTGTAGTAGCAACAGGCCGTGAAGCTTTCTTT. Protein: CASSVVATGREAFF. The chain links TRBV19 to TRBJ1-1, with D maybe TRBD1 (5 bases). Per germline, CDR1 LNHDA and CDR2 SQIVND (reference sequence). The ends were cut back, 5 bases at V and 7 bases at J, with 17 bases in the middle. CDR3 length equals 14 residues.

This clonotype was counted only a few times. The chain combines TRBV30 with TRBJ1-3, with a tentative D call TRBD1 (6 bases). Trimming left V 4 bases short and J 2 bases short, with 9 bases between. Looked up from germline, CDR1 is GTSNPN and CDR2 is SVGIG (reference sequence). This CDR3 comprises 13 residues. The CDR3 bases are TGTGCCTGGACGTGGGGGCCTGGAAACACCATATATTTT. Its protein is CAWTWGPGNTIYF.

The sample holds many counts of this clonotype. The V and J genes are TRBV19 and TRBJ1-1, with a weak D call TRBD1 (5 bases). This CDR3 is 14 amino acids long. Germline V gives CDR1 LNHDA, CDR2 SQIVND (reference sequence). Trimming took 3 bases from V and 1 from J, leaving 9 bases between them. DNA of the CDR3: TGTGCCAGTAGTATTGACAGAACGAACACTGAAGCTTTCTTT. Protein sequence: CASSIDRTNTEAFF.